This T cell receptor beta chain emerged from a study of CD8 T cells in ankylosing spondylitis. Findings and caveats of the study: Some of these motif variants have turned up before, in reports on reactive arthritis synovial fluid and blood.

The germline gives CDR1 GTSNPN, CDR2 SVGIG (reference sequence). The V gene lost 1 base and the J gene lost 3 bases, with 6 bases spanning the gap. The CDR3 loop spans 13 amino acids. This clonotype came up many times. What it binds is unknown. Using its own MiXCR run on the 5' RACE reads, TCRdb lists one record per CDR3 protein. The repertoire holds 250,000 or so distinct CDR3 sequences, with 24% as singletons. The sample was blood, either unsorted or a sorted T cell fraction (not recorded which). The clonotype was recovered from a male donor with ankylosing spondylitis or in good health (not recorded which). The rearrangement links TRBV30 to TRBJ2-2; D not resolved. The CDR3 nucleotides are TGTGCCTGGAGTGGGAGTTACACCGGGGAGCTGTTTTTT. This encodes CAWSGSYTGELFF.